This passage covers 27 T cell receptor beta chains from one sample sequenced in a study of T-cell memory formation after mild COVID-19. TCRdb passed the 5' RACE reads through MiXCR, listing each CDR3 protein once. This repertoire shows around 340,000 distinct CDR3 sequences, around 21% found once; its top ten account for about 12%. Material: PBMCs or a T cell subset sorted from them (not recorded which). These TCRs come from an adult woman who had mild COVID-19 (a few samples of this study predate the infection). Cell type and time point are not known.

The V call is TRBV5-1, the J call TRBJ1-2, with 7 positions matching TRBD1. The CDR3 is 15 residues long. The V gene's germline CDR1 is SGHRS and CDR2 YFSETQ. Germline trimming cut 2 bases from V and 4 bases from J; bases unmatched to any gene: 8. The CDR3, as DNA: TGCGCCAGCAGCTTAGGAGGGGGCGAGACCTATGGCTACACCTTC. As protein: CASSLGGGETYGYTF.

The gene calls are TRBV14 and TRBJ2-1, with a possible D match to TRBD2 (5 bases). V lost 1 base to trimming and J lost 7 bases, with 8 bases between them. This CDR3 spans 13 amino acids. Per the germline V gene, CDR1 is SGHDN and CDR2 is FVKESK. In DNA, the CDR3 is TGTGCCAGCAGCCAAGGAGGGTTGAATGAGCAGTTCTTC. This codes for CASSQGGLNEQFF.

This clonotype was observed a few times. V gene TRBV7-2 combines with J gene TRBJ2-2, with D tentatively TRBD2 (6 bases). The germline CDR1 and CDR2 sequences are SGHTA and FQGNSA. The CDR3 loop spans 16 amino acids. V was trimmed by 3 bases and J by 5 bases, leaving 16 bases between them. The CDR3: CASSFPGLPGTGELFF. The CDR3 nucleotides read TGTGCCAGCAGCTTCCCGGGACTGCCCGGGACCGGGGAGCTGTTTTTT.

The V and J genes are TRBV11-2 and TRBJ2-3; 9 bases match TRBD1. The CDR3 has 15 amino acids. Germline CDR1 is SGHAT and CDR2 is FQNNGV. After removal of 6 bases from V and 1 base from J, the junction contained 5 bases not matched to a gene. The CDR3 coding sequence is TGTGCCAGCAGTCAATGGACAGGGGGCACAGATACGCAGTATTTT. Protein sequence: CASSQWTGGTDTQYF.

The CDR3 DNA sequence: TGTGCCAGCAGCTCCTTCCAGGACTTTTCACCCCTCCACTTT. Its translation is CASSSFQDFSPLHF. The V call is TRBV7-9, the J call TRBJ1-6; D is undetermined. The length of the CDR3 is 14 residues. Trimming removed 4 bases from V and 9 bases from J, with 13 bases in between. CDR1 SEHNR and CDR2 FQNEAQ come from the germline V gene (reference sequence).

This clonotype was found many times. The chain couples TRBV5-1 to TRBJ2-5; 7 bases fit TRBD1. The CDR3 covers 16 residues. Germline loops: CDR1 SGHRS, CDR2 YFSETQ. V shed 6 bases and J 1 base; nucleotides not matched to a gene: 12. CDR3 in amino acids: CASNEGAFYVQETQYF. The CDR3 bases are TGCGCCAGCAACGAGGGGGCCTTCTATGTCCAAGAGACCCAGTACTTC.

As for this clonotype: Germline and junction disagree at one end, which may indicate a read error. V gene TRBV9 combines with J gene TRBJ1-4; D unresolved. Germline-derived CDR1 and CDR2 are SGDLS and YYNGEE. The CDR3 has 14 residues. DNA of the CDR3: TGTGCCAGTAGCGTGAGTGAAAGTCCGTGGAAACTGTTTTTT. As protein: CASSVSESPWKLFF.

This clonotype has more than one count but fewer than ten. V is TRBV6-2 or TRBV6-3 and J is TRBJ1-6, with 11 bases fitting TRBD1. There are 16 residues in the CDR3. Germline CDR1 is MNHEY and CDR2 is SVGEGT. The trim removed 4 bases at V and 9 bases at J, leaving 8 bases unmatched. CDR3 residues: CASSLSPGTGGSPLHF. The CDR3 coding sequence is TGTGCCAGCAGTTTATCCCCCGGGACAGGGGGTTCACCCCTCCACTTT.

This clonotype came up a few times. The chain couples TRBV6-2 or TRBV6-3 to TRBJ2-3, with D possibly being TRBD2 (6 bases). Germline CDR1 and CDR2: MNHEY and SVGEGT. The CDR3 totals 16 residues. V lost 2 bases, J lost 0 bases, and 12 bases lay in between. The CDR3 DNA follows: TGTGCCAGCAGTTACGGGGTAGCGGCTAGCACAGATACGCAGTATTTT. It translates to CASSYGVAASTDTQYF.

The chain couples TRBV12-3 or TRBV12-4 to TRBJ1-2; D is perhaps TRBD1 (6 bases). The CDR3 runs to 14 residues. V was shortened by 5 bases and J by 7 bases, with 17 bases between the two germline ends. The CDR3 is CASSPPSGGSGYTF. DNA of the CDR3: TGTGCCAGCAGTCCCCCCTCGGGGGGCTCTGGCTACACCTTC.

This clonotype has just a few counts. J is TRBJ2-2 and V is TRBV12-3 or TRBV12-4; 8 bases are shared with TRBD2. Losses at the gene ends were 1 base for V and 6 bases for J; bases not matched to a gene: 4. The CDR3 consists of 15 residues. CDR3 nucleotide sequence: TGTGCCAGCAGTTTAGGCGGGAGGTTTCCCGGGGAGCTGTTTTTT. Encoded protein: CASSLGGRFPGELFF.

This clonotype was detected only a few times. V is TRBV10-3 and J is TRBJ2-7; a possible D gene is TRBD1 (5 bases). From germline, CDR1 is ENHRY and CDR2 SYGVKD. This CDR3 has 14 amino acids. Trimming cost V 0 bases and J 2 bases, with 8 bases left between them. The CDR3 loop is CAISESGQAYEQYF. CDR3 nucleotide sequence: TGTGCCATCAGTGAGTCTGGACAAGCCTACGAGCAGTACTTC.

This clonotype was counted between two and nine times. The chain is built from TRBV3-1 and TRBJ2-5, with D possibly matching TRBD2 (5 bases). The germline V gene has CDR1 LGHDT and CDR2 YNNKEL (reference sequence). There are 12 residues in the CDR3. Between the trimmed V and J ends, which lost 8 bases and 9 bases, there was a span of 16 bases. The CDR3 spells CASRTPGLAQYF. The CDR3 bases are TGTGCCAGCCGGACTCCGGGGTTGGCCCAGTACTTC.

This clonotype was detected ten times or more. V and J are TRBV18 and TRBJ2-2; D not certain. The V and J ends lost 3 bases and 0 bases respectively, with 5 bases between them. Germline CDR1 KGHSH, CDR2 LQKENI. The CDR3 length is 14 residues. CDR3 residues: CASSPVANTGELFF. Written as DNA, the CDR3 is TGTGCCAGCTCACCTGTAGCGAACACCGGGGAGCTGTTTTTT.

V usage is TRBV18 and J usage is TRBJ2-6; D may match TRBD1 or TRBD2 (5 bases each). There are 17 residues in the CDR3. The V gene's germline CDR1 is KGHSH and CDR2 LQKENI. V was shortened by 5 bases and J by 0 bases, with 14 bases between the two germline ends. CDR3 loop: CASSYGTENSGANVLTF. CDR3 DNA: TGTGCCAGCTCATACGGGACGGAAAACTCTGGGGCCAACGTCCTGACTTTC.

The chain links TRBV12-3 or TRBV12-4 to TRBJ2-7; 8 bases line up with TRBD1. V lost 5 bases and J lost 2; bases outside the gene matches: 2. The CDR3 is 13 residues long. In nucleotides, the CDR3 is TGTGCCAGCAGTAGGACAGGGCCCTACGAGCAGTACTTC. The encoded protein is CASSRTGPYEQYF.

The table lists this clonotype with a few counts. This sequence joins TRBV29-1 and TRBJ1-4; 8 nucleotides match TRBD1. V shed 6 bases, J shed 7 bases, and the junction held 7 bases outside the gene matches. Germline V gives CDR1 SQVTM, CDR2 ANQGSEA. The CDR3 is 13 residues long. The CDR3 is CSVYQGAGEKLFF. CDR3 bases: TGCAGCGTGTATCAGGGGGCAGGTGAAAAACTGTTTTTT.

The chain recombines TRBV12-3 or TRBV12-4 with TRBJ2-7; possible D gene TRBD1, 7 bases. The CDR3 is 15 residues long. The germline V and J ends were trimmed by 5 bases and 4 bases, with 18 bases remaining between them. Here the CDR3 DNA reads TGTGCCAGCAGTCCGGTTGCAGGGGGGAAGTACGAGCAGTACTTC. It translates to CASSPVAGGKYEQYF.

V usage is TRBV20-1 and J usage is TRBJ2-2; 14 positions match TRBD2. The CDR3 sequence is 19 residues long. The V segment lost 6 bases and the J segment 6 bases; nucleotides outside the gene matches: 18. The germline V gene has CDR1 DFQATT and CDR2 SNEGSKA (reference sequence). The CDR3 reads CSAYVRRGLAGVSAGELFF. The CDR3 coding sequence is TGCAGTGCCTACGTAAGGAGGGGACTAGCGGGAGTGTCGGCCGGGGAGCTGTTTTTT.

This sequence joins TRBV12-3 or TRBV12-4 and TRBJ1-5; tentative D call: TRBD1 (5 bases). This CDR3 is built from 15 residues. Trimming took 1 base from V and 0 from J, leaving 7 bases between them. Here the CDR3 DNA reads TGTGCCAGCAGTTTAGTCGGGGGTAGCAATCAGCCCCAGCATTTT. Protein sequence: CASSLVGGSNQPQHF.

The V call is TRBV7-2, the J call TRBJ2-3; TRBD2 agrees at 13 bases. Losses at the gene ends were 5 bases for V and 4 bases for J; bases not matched to a gene: 3. The CDR3 is 15 residues long. Germline V gene data show CDR1 as SGHTA and CDR2 as FQGNSA. CDR3 sequence (DNA): TGTGCCAGCAGCCGACTAGCGGGAGGACCAGATACGCAGTATTTT. This sequence encodes CASSRLAGGPDTQYF. Full variable domain (outside the CDR3, taken from reference TRBV7-2 and TRBJ2-3): GAGVSQSPSNKVTEKGKDVELRCDPISGHTALYWYRQSLGQGLEFLIYFQGNSAPDKSGLPSDRFSAERTGGSVSTLTIQRTQQEDSAVYLCASSRLAGGPDTQYFGPGTRLTVL.

The chain recombines TRBV30 with TRBJ1-5; no firm D call. This CDR3 has 14 residues. With 0 bases removed from V and 4 bases from J, the gap between germline ends came to 10 bases. Germline V gives CDR1 GTSNPN, CDR2 SVGIG (reference sequence). The chain's CDR3 is CAWSVKQKNQPQHF. The CDR3 DNA is TGTGCCTGGAGTGTAAAACAGAAAAATCAGCCCCAGCATTTT.

This clonotype occurred a few times. In DNA, the CDR3 is TGTGCCAGCAGTTACTCGACAGGGAGGGGGAACACTGAAGCTTTCTTT. Translating gives CASSYSTGRGNTEAFF. The V and J genes are TRBV6-6 and TRBJ1-1; 7 bases match TRBD1. Trimming at V came to 0 bases and at J to 1 base, leaving 5 bases not matched to a gene. The CDR3 sequence is 16 residues long. CDR1 is MNHNY, CDR2 SVGAGI, per germline (reference sequence).

This sequence joins TRBV21-1 and TRBJ2-5. TRBV21-1 is shown as a pseudogene. This CDR3 contains 13 residues. CDR3 sequence reads: CASSIETEETQYF. In nucleotides, the CDR3 is TGTGCCAGCAGCATCGAGACGGAAGAGACCCAGTACTTC.

In this sample, this clonotype turned up a few times. The chain uses TRBV5-1 and TRBJ2-1; D is uncertain. V was clipped by 7 bases and J by 6 bases, with 11 bases between them. The CDR3 extends over 12 amino acids. Germline CDR1 reads SGHRS; CDR2 reads YFSETQ. The CDR3, as DNA: TGCGCCAGCGCGATAGCAGGCAATGAGCAGTTCTTC. It yields the protein CASAIAGNEQFF.

The rearrangement joins TRBV6-4 to TRBJ1-1; D is unclear. Trimming shortened V by 2 bases and J by 1 base, and 5 bases separated the two germline ends. This CDR3 contains 13 residues. Germline assignment: CDR1 MRHNA and CDR2 SNTAGT. The CDR3 region is CASSDAGNTEAFF. CDR3 DNA sequence: TGTGCCAGCAGTGACGCAGGGAACACTGAAGCTTTCTTT.

The V call is TRBV15, the J call TRBJ2-3; 7 bases line up with TRBD2. Trimming removed 9 bases from V and 4 bases from J; junction bases left unmatched: 13. This CDR3 is built from 15 residues. Germline V lookup: CDR1 LNHNV, CDR2 YYDKDF (reference sequence). The CDR3 sequence: CATGKGLEPADTQYF. CDR3 in DNA: TGTGCCACTGGAAAAGGACTAGAACCCGCAGATACGCAGTATTTT. Filled out from reference TRBV15 and TRBJ2-3, the complete variable domain reads DAMVIQNPRYQVTQFGKPVTLSCSQTLNHNVMYWYQQKSSQAPKLLFHYYDKDFNNEADTPDNFQSRRPNTSFCFLDIRSPGLGDTAMYLCATGKGLEPADTQYFGPGTRLTVL.